Each of the 29 T cell receptor beta chains below was sequenced from the same sample in a study of blood T cells in healthy people across ages. Using a J-beta primer mix together with a sample-barcoded 5' primer, a second PCR was run for roughly 6 to 12 cycles. One entry per CDR3 protein, called by TCRdb with MiXCR from the 5' RACE reads. This table has roughly 680,000 distinct CDR3 sequences, more than 20% appearing once. Source material: blood. The receptors originated from a man aged 65 to 85 in good health.

V and J are TRBV29-1 and TRBJ2-1, with 15 bases that match TRBD2. CDR1 SQVTM and CDR2 ANQGSEA come from the germline V gene. V was clipped by 2 bases and J by 3 bases; unmatched bases: 14. This CDR3 spans 20 amino acids. CDR3 in amino acids: CSVEIRGRTSGRALYNEQFF. In DNA form, the CDR3 reads TGCAGCGTTGAAATCAGGGGGAGGACTAGCGGGAGGGCCCTCTACAATGAGCAGTTCTTC.

This clonotype was observed many times. This rearrangement joins TRBV24-1 to TRBJ1-2, with TRBD1 matching 7 bases. CDR3 length: 15 residues. Germline assignment: CDR1 KGHDR and CDR2 SFDVKD. With V trimmed by 4 bases and J by 8 bases, 12 bases remained unmatched. CDR3 nucleotides: TGTGCCACCAGTGACCGCGGGACAGCTATTCAAGGCTACACCTTC. Its protein product is CATSDRGTAIQGYTF.

The V gene is TRBV5-1, the J gene TRBJ1-2; 10 bases match TRBD1. The germline V gene encodes CDR1 SGHRS and CDR2 YFSETQ. The CDR3 totals 14 residues. J lost 6 bases, V lost 2 bases, and 4 bases had no gene match. CDR3 residues: CASSFGTGVDGYTF. DNA for the CDR3: TGCGCCAGCAGCTTCGGGACAGGGGTGGATGGCTACACCTTC.

The J gene is TRBJ1-2, the V gene TRBV6-5, with TRBD1 matching over 9 bases. The J segment lost 4 bases and the V segment lost 2 bases, leaving 8 bases of the junction unmatched. CDR1 and CDR2 from the germline V gene are MNHEY and SVGAGI. This CDR3 is built from 16 residues. DNA of the CDR3: TGTGCCAGCAGTTACGATAGGACAGGGGCAGCCTATGGCTACACCTTC. Its protein is CASSYDRTGAAYGYTF.

This sequence joins TRBV7-2 and TRBJ1-2, with TRBD1 matching over 7 bases. This CDR3 spans 14 amino acids. CDR1 is SGHTA and CDR2 is FQGNSA in the germline V gene. V lost 5 bases, J lost 5 bases, and 8 bases stayed unmatched. The CDR3 reads CASSGSGTAYGYTF. CDR3 in DNA: TGTGCCAGCAGCGGCTCCGGGACAGCATATGGCTACACCTTC.

A few counts support this clonotype. The chain couples TRBV20-1 to TRBJ1-1, with 7 nucleotides matching TRBD1. V dropped 5 bases and J dropped 1; count of bases not matched to a gene: 10. The CDR3 is made up of 15 amino acids. CDR1 and CDR2 (germline): DFQATT, SNEGSKA (reference sequence). Here the CDR3 DNA reads TGCAGTGCTGATCCGGGACAGATTTCGAACACTGAAGCTTTCTTT. Encoded protein: CSADPGQISNTEAFF.

The V call is TRBV20-1, the J call TRBJ2-5; the match to TRBD1 covers 8 bases. Germline V lookup: CDR1 DFQATT, CDR2 SNEGSKA (reference sequence). The CDR3 loop spans 13 amino acids. J gave up 0 bases and V 6 bases, and 3 bases lay outside the gene matches. CDR3 region: CSAWTGYQETQYF. CDR3 DNA sequence: TGCAGTGCGTGGACAGGGTACCAAGAGACCCAGTACTTC.

This clonotype has only a few counts. The rearrangement uses TRBV5-6 and TRBJ2-2; 11 bases are a match to TRBD2. Germline values: CDR1 SGHDT, CDR2 YYEEEE. The length of the CDR3 is 16 residues. V gave up 4 bases and J gave up 9 bases; unmatched junction bases: 11. The CDR3 region is CASSRETSGILRELFF. CDR3 sequence (DNA): TGTGCCAGCAGCAGAGAGACTAGCGGGATTCTAAGGGAGCTGTTTTTT.

There are a few counts of this clonotype. As DNA, the CDR3 is TGCAGCGTCGATAACAGGAGGAACACTGAAGCTTTCTTT. Translated, it gives CSVDNRRNTEAFF. The chain combines TRBV29-1 with TRBJ1-1; the D gene is possibly TRBD1 (5 bases). Germline V gives CDR1 SQVTM, CDR2 ANQGSEA. V dropped 6 bases and J dropped 1 base, with 12 bases sitting between them. The CDR3 consists of 13 residues.

The chain is built from TRBV9 and TRBJ2-1; TRBD1 matches 7 bases. The CDR3 length is 15 residues. Unmatched junction bases numbered 3, after V lost 0 bases and J lost 3 bases. The germline CDR1 and CDR2 sequences are SGDLS and YYNGEE. Here the CDR3 reads CASSVEGAHYNEQFF. The CDR3 DNA reads TGTGCCAGCAGCGTAGAGGGGGCACACTACAATGAGCAGTTCTTC.

This clonotype has just a few counts. Here the CDR3 reads CASSVVAGSYQETQYF. The CDR3 DNA follows: TGTGCCAGCAGCGTAGTGGCAGGCAGTTACCAAGAGACCCAGTACTTC. The V and J genes are TRBV9 and TRBJ2-5; D ambiguous. Per germline, CDR1 SGDLS and CDR2 YYNGEE. V was pared by 0 bases and J by 0 bases, with 12 bases between. The CDR3 runs 16 residues.

This clonotype was found a few times. The chain employs TRBV29-1 and TRBJ2-7, with 9 bases that match TRBD2. Trimming at V came to 5 bases and at J to 3 bases, leaving 5 bases not matched to a gene. Germline lookup yields CDR1 SQVTM and CDR2 ANQGSEA. The CDR3 loop spans 13 amino acids. CDR3 in amino acids: CSVCLTSGYEQYF. The CDR3 coding sequence is TGCAGCGTTTGTTTGACTAGCGGCTACGAGCAGTACTTC.

This clonotype was found a few times. J is TRBJ2-5 and V is TRBV20-1; 13 bases map to TRBD2. The CDR3 runs 14 residues. J was trimmed by 5 bases and V by 5 bases; bases with no gene match: 5. Germline lookup yields CDR1 DFQATT and CDR2 SNEGSKA (reference sequence). The CDR3 DNA reads as TGCAGTGCTCCCGGGACTAGCGGGATTGAGACCCAGTACTTC. Its protein product is CSAPGTSGIETQYF.

This clonotype was counted only a few times. The chain uses TRBV7-2 and TRBJ2-7, with 8 bases fitting TRBD2. V was pared by 0 bases and J by 2 bases, with 3 bases of the junction left unmatched. Germline values: CDR1 SGHTA, CDR2 FQGNSA. This CDR3 comprises 15 residues. CDR3 bases: TGTGCCAGCAGCTTAGCTAGCGGGATTACCTACGAGCAGTACTTC. It translates to CASSLASGITYEQYF.

The chain has TRBV20-1 and TRBJ2-5; D gene unclear. Per germline, CDR1 DFQATT and CDR2 SNEGSKA (reference sequence). The CDR3 spans 12 residues. Trimming left V 6 bases short and J 7 bases short, with 15 bases between. The CDR3 sequence: CSAWTAGTTQYF. The CDR3 DNA is TGCAGTGCCTGGACGGCCGGTACGACCCAGTACTTC.

J is TRBJ1-1 and V is TRBV20-1; 9 bases are a match to TRBD1. This CDR3 comprises 16 residues. Germline V gene sequence: CDR1 DFQATT, CDR2 SNEGSKA (reference sequence). V dropped 5 bases and J dropped 6; count of bases not matched to a gene: 16. This CDR3 is CSASSSGQGSVAEAFF. The CDR3 DNA is TGCAGTGCTTCCTCCTCGGGACAGGGTTCCGTGGCTGAAGCTTTCTTT.

The gene calls are TRBV4-3 and TRBJ1-2, with D unclear. This CDR3 region has 15 residues. Germline lookup yields CDR1 LGHNA and CDR2 YSLEER. V dropped 0 bases and J dropped 8 bases, with 16 bases sitting between them. The CDR3 DNA reads as TGCGCCAGCAGCCAAGATCGCGGGCAGATGTGGGGCTACACCTTC. This sequence encodes CASSQDRGQMWGYTF.

This clonotype was observed many times. The rearrangement joins TRBV9 to TRBJ2-5; D tentatively fits TRBD1 or TRBD2 (5 bases each). The CDR3 runs 13 residues. V gave up 1 base and J gave up 4 bases, with 8 bases separating them. Germline-derived CDR1 and CDR2 are SGDLS and YYNGEE. The CDR3, as DNA: TGTGCCAGCAGCGTAACTGGGGGAGAGACCCAGTACTTC. Translating gives CASSVTGGETQYF.

The chain employs TRBV5-1 and TRBJ2-7; no clear D. V gave up 0 bases and J gave up 5 bases, with 12 bases separating them. This CDR3 is built from 14 residues. Germline V gives CDR1 SGHRS, CDR2 YFSETQ. The CDR3 is CASSLVQARDEQYF. CDR3 sequence (DNA): TGCGCCAGCAGCTTGGTTCAGGCCCGGGACGAGCAGTACTTC.

This clonotype was counted a few times. This chain uses TRBV27 with TRBJ1-6; 7 bases match TRBD1. The CDR3 is made up of 18 amino acids. V lost 6 bases to trimming and J lost 0 bases; unmatched junction nucleotides: 11. The germline CDR1 and CDR2 sequences are MNHEY and SMNVEV (reference sequence). The CDR3 nucleotides read TGTGCCAGCAGCCCATCCGGGACAGCCAGCTCCTATAATTCACCCCTCCACTTT. Amino acid sequence: CASSPSGTASSYNSPLHF.

This clonotype has a handful of counts. The chain is built from TRBV18 and TRBJ2-4; D might be TRBD1 (6 bases). Trimming pared 2 bases from V and 0 bases from J, leaving 17 bases between. The CDR3 covers 18 residues. From germline, CDR1 is KGHSH and CDR2 LQKENI. Here the CDR3 DNA reads TGTGCCAGCTCACCATTGACAGGATGGGCGGGAGCCAAAAACATTCAGTACTTC. Protein sequence: CASSPLTGWAGAKNIQYF.

This sequence joins TRBV7-2 and TRBJ2-1, with 12 positions matching TRBD2. The CDR3 is made up of 15 amino acids. Germline V gene data show CDR1 as SGHTA and CDR2 as FQGNSA. V lost 3 bases to trimming and J lost 6 bases; unmatched junction nucleotides: 3. DNA of the CDR3: TGTGCCAGCAGCTTGACTAGCGGGAGCGCCAATGAGCAGTTCTTC. It encodes CASSLTSGSANEQFF.

This clonotype was seen only a few times. The V and J genes are TRBV28 and TRBJ2-5; tentatively, D is TRBD1 (7 bases). CDR1 and CDR2 from the germline V gene are MDHEN and SYDVKM. The CDR3 totals 18 residues. V lost 3 bases, J lost 4 bases, and 24 bases lay in between. Here the CDR3 DNA reads TGTGCCAGCAGTTTGGGTTCCAAACAGGGGAGGATCCGAGAGACCCAGTACTTC. This encodes CASSLGSKQGRIRETQYF.

This clonotype was observed many times. The chain is built from TRBV5-5 and TRBJ2-5; 10 nucleotides agree with TRBD1. Looked up from germline, CDR1 is SGHKS and CDR2 is YYEKEE (reference sequence). The CDR3 length is 14 residues. V trimming: 4 bases; J trimming: 4 bases; junction bases outside the gene matches: 4. In DNA form, the CDR3 reads TGTGCCAGCAGCCCAGGACAGGGGGGAGAGACCCAGTACTTC. Its protein product is CASSPGQGGETQYF. Together with reference TRBV5-5 and TRBJ2-5, the CDR3 gives the full variable domain: DAGVTQSPTHLIKTRGQQVTLRCSPISGHKSVSWYQQVLGQGPQFIFQYYEKEERGRGNFPDRFSARQFPNYSSELNVNALLLGDSALYLCASSPGQGGETQYFGPGTRLLVL.

The genes are TRBV2 and TRBJ2-3; TRBD1 might be the D (5 bases). The CDR3 loop spans 16 amino acids. Trimming took off 4 bases at V and 0 bases at J, with 14 bases between the two ends. Germline CDR1 is SNHLY and CDR2 is FYNNEI. CDR3 sequence: CASSGQSRSSTDTQYF. The CDR3 DNA is TGTGCCAGCAGTGGACAGTCAAGGTCTAGCACAGATACGCAGTATTTT.

The gene calls are TRBV12-3 or TRBV12-4 and TRBJ1-2; D is undetermined. This CDR3 contains 11 residues. V was cut by 3 bases and J by 8 bases, with 7 bases left in between. This CDR3 reads CASSFSLGYTF. The CDR3 DNA is TGTGCCAGCAGTTTCTCCCTCGGCTACACCTTC.

This clonotype was seen only a few times. The V and J genes are TRBV3-1 and TRBJ2-7; possibly TRBD1 or TRBD2 for D (5 bases each). This CDR3 region has 15 residues. Germline values: CDR1 LGHDT, CDR2 YNNKEL (reference sequence). The V gene lost 2 bases and the J gene lost 4 bases, with 15 bases spanning the gap. This CDR3 reads CASSQSPGRKYEQYF. In nucleotides, the CDR3 is TGTGCCAGCAGCCAATCCCCGGGACGGAAATACGAGCAGTACTTC.

The V and J genes are TRBV12-3 or TRBV12-4 and TRBJ2-2; D might be TRBD2 (5 bases). Trimming cost V 5 bases and J 1 base, with 11 bases left between them. The CDR3 has 15 residues. CDR3 region: CASSHFGVNTGELFF. CDR3 bases: TGTGCCAGCAGTCACTTCGGGGTGAACACCGGGGAGCTGTTTTTT.

The chain has TRBV7-9 and TRBJ2-5, with TRBD1 matching over 7 bases. V lost 3 bases and J lost 1; bases outside the gene matches: 5. CDR1 and CDR2 from the germline V gene are SEHNR and FQNEAQ (reference sequence). The CDR3 length is 15 residues. In nucleotides, the CDR3 is TGTGCCAGCAGCTTGGGACAGATGCTCCAAGAGACCCAGTACTTC. It encodes CASSLGQMLQETQYF.